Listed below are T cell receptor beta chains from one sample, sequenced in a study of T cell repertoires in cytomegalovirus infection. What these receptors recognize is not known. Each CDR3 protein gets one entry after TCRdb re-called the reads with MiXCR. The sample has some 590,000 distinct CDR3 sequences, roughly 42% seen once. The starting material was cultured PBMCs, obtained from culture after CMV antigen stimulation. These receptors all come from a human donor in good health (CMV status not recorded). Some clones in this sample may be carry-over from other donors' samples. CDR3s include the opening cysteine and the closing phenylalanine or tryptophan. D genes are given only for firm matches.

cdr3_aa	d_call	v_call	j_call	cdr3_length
CASSWTGAFQFF	TRBD1	TRBV7-2	TRBJ2-1	12
CASSLALAQETQYF	NA	TRBV7-2	TRBJ2-5	14
CASNEDRVAGELFF	TRBD1	TRBV2	TRBJ2-2	14
CASSLSWTGAYEQYF	TRBD1	TRBV7-2	TRBJ2-7	15
CASSPGSLRYTF	NA	TRBV6-5	TRBJ1-2	12
CASSTQDGPYEQYF	NA	TRBV7-2	TRBJ2-7	14
CATSRGSEGEQYF	NA	TRBV15	TRBJ2-7	13
CASSRSDSWDYGYTF	NA	TRBV7-9	TRBJ1-2	15
CASSPSLYSNQPQHF	NA	TRBV4-1	TRBJ1-5	15
CAISLGRDGDTQYF	NA	TRBV10-3	TRBJ2-3	14
CSARVAGGRKNTGELFF	TRBD2	TRBV20-1	TRBJ2-2	17
CASSPSWRDEQYF	NA	TRBV5-5	TRBJ2-7	13
CASSQERQGAPAFF	TRBD1	TRBV4-1	TRBJ1-1	14
CASSLVAGLAVDTQYF	TRBD2	TRBV7-2	TRBJ2-3	16
CASSSYTGFEQFF	NA	TRBV27	TRBJ2-1	13
CASSTRGASGDTQYF	NA	TRBV7-2	TRBJ2-3	15
CASSPAPAGTQYF	NA	TRBV7-2	TRBJ2-5	13
CASRDYTIEQFF	TRBD2	TRBV7-9	TRBJ2-1	12
CASGTGGRQPQHF	TRBD1	TRBV12-5	TRBJ1-5	13
CSAHYSTMGETQYF	NA	TRBV20-1	TRBJ2-5	14
CASVQEMNTDAFF	NA	TRBV12-3/TRBV12-4	TRBJ1-1	13
CASSHVSGVTYNEQFF	NA	TRBV18	TRBJ2-1	16
CASSFPENEQFF	NA	TRBV7-9	TRBJ2-1	12
CASSLASGGQLNYGYTF	NA	TRBV7-2	TRBJ1-2	17
CASSGGPADTQYF	NA	TRBV6-1	TRBJ2-3	13
CASSQEWGAGELFF	NA	TRBV7-2	TRBJ2-2	14
CATSRVPSGMSSYEQYF	TRBD2	TRBV15	TRBJ2-7	17
CASSSVSGVRSEQFF	TRBD2	TRBV7-8	TRBJ2-1	15
CASSEGQSYGYTF	TRBD1	TRBV7-2	TRBJ1-2	13
CASSLAQMNTEAFF	NA	TRBV12-3/TRBV12-4	TRBJ1-1	14
CASSWDRNTGELFF	TRBD1	TRBV6-5	TRBJ2-2	14
CASSEGARWTQYF	NA	TRBV6-1	TRBJ2-5	13
CASSLDRGAFF	TRBD1	TRBV12-3/TRBV12-4	TRBJ1-1	11
CASSFGQGGLYGYTF	NA	TRBV12-3/TRBV12-4	TRBJ1-2	15
CASTDLANYGYTF	NA	TRBV7-2	TRBJ1-2	13
CSATWATRQETQYF	NA	TRBV20-1	TRBJ2-5	14
CASSLQGGGYGYTF	NA	TRBV4-3	TRBJ1-2	14
CASSNVEYNEQFF	NA	TRBV5-4	TRBJ2-1	13
CASSPSGGRGLEAFF	NA	TRBV4-1	TRBJ1-1	15
CASGLGPTLGTDTQYF	NA	TRBV12-5	TRBJ2-3	16
CSTQKTLAGGAETQYF	TRBD2	TRBV20-1	TRBJ2-5	16
CSVRAGAQETQYF	TRBD2	TRBV20-1	TRBJ2-5	13
CASSYTGSTNEKLFF	NA	TRBV6-2/TRBV6-3	TRBJ1-4	15
CASSPNGAEDEQYF	NA	TRBV12-3/TRBV12-4	TRBJ2-7	14
CASSFRRDADTQYF	NA	TRBV7-2	TRBJ2-3	14
CSVDGLAGPNTDTQYF	TRBD2	TRBV29-1	TRBJ2-3	16
CASSYSGEAFF	NA	TRBV6-2/TRBV6-3	TRBJ1-1	11